A single sample gave rise to the 31 T cell receptor beta chains below, sequenced in a study of immune evolution from preneoplasia to lung adenocarcinoma. Only in-frame clones appear in the TCRdb table, and some are missing; sequencing was by immunoSEQ multiplex PCR. Altogether several thousand clones are present, about 77% being singletons, with the ten largest covering 6% to 7.5%. The material sequenced was FFPE adjacent normal lung tissue. These receptors were collected from a person aged 70 to 79 with lung adenocarcinoma.

This clone was picked up a small number of times. The chain couples TRBV7-2 to TRBJ1-2; D unclear. V gave up 1 base and J gave up 7 bases, with 10 bases separating them. This CDR3 has 13 residues. From germline, CDR1 is SGHTA and CDR2 FQGNSA. The CDR3 loop is CASSLDRRGGYTF. In nucleotides, the CDR3 is TGTGCCAGCAGCTTAGATCGACGGGGTGGCTACACCTTC. The full variable domain, with the rest looked up from reference TRBV7-2 and TRBJ1-2, is GAGVSQSPSNKVTEKGKDVELRCDPISGHTALYWYRQSLGQGLEFLIYFQGNSAPDKSGLPSDRFSAERTGGSVSTLTIQRTQQEDSAVYLCASSLDRRGGYTFGSGTRLTVV.

The chain uses TRBV5-1 and TRBJ2-6; no clear D gene. The germline V and J ends were trimmed by 0 bases and 0 bases, with 4 bases remaining between them. The CDR3 is made up of 15 amino acids. The germline gives CDR1 SGHRS, CDR2 YFSETQ. CDR3 DNA: TGCGCCAGCAGCTTGGGAAGCTCTGGGGCCAACGTCCTGACTTTC. Encoded protein: CASSLGSSGANVLTF.

V and J are TRBV30 and TRBJ1-4; possibly TRBD1 for D (5 bases). The V gene lost 1 base and the J gene lost 4 bases, with 10 bases spanning the gap. The germline V gene encodes CDR1 GTSNPN and CDR2 SVGIG (reference sequence). The CDR3 contains 14 residues. In nucleotides, the CDR3 is TGTGCCTGGAGTGGGGGCGGGGGTAATGAAAAACTGTTTTTT. Translation gives CAWSGGGGNEKLFF. Full variable domain (outside the CDR3, taken from reference TRBV30 and TRBJ1-4): SQTIHQWPATLVQPVGSPLSLECTVEGTSNPNLYWYRQAAGRGLQLLFYSVGIGQISSEVPQNLSASRPQDRQFILSSKKLLLSDSGFYLCAWSGGGGNEKLFFGSGTQLSVL.

The chain uses TRBV20-1 and TRBJ2-5; D gene uncertain. The CDR3 sequence is 11 residues long. Germline V gene lookup returns CDR1 DFQATT and CDR2 SNEGSKA (reference sequence). V lost 3 bases and J lost 4, with 6 bases in between. The CDR3 region is CSASSRETQYF. CDR3 in DNA: TGCAGTGCTAGTTCTCGAGAGACCCAGTACTTC.

This rearrangement joins TRBV29-1 to TRBJ1-1; 8 nucleotides agree with TRBD1. With 5 bases clipped from V and 5 bases from J, the junction kept 7 bases outside the gene matches. Germline V gene sequence: CDR1 SQVTM, CDR2 ANQGSEA. The CDR3 sequence is 13 residues long. CDR3 bases: TGCAGCGTTCGACAGGGGCGAGGGACTGAAGCTTTCTTT. Amino acid sequence: CSVRQGRGTEAFF.

V usage is TRBV6-5 and J usage is TRBJ1-4; D unclear. Germline V gene lookup returns CDR1 MNHEY and CDR2 SVGAGI. The CDR3 loop spans 14 amino acids. With 5 bases removed from V and 1 base from J, the gap between germline ends came to 8 bases. The CDR3 coding sequence is TGTGCCAGCAGTCCAGGTTTAACTAATGAAAAACTGTTTTTT. Encoded protein: CASSPGLTNEKLFF.

The J gene is TRBJ2-1, the V gene TRBV5-1; tentatively, D is TRBD2 (5 bases). The germline CDR1 and CDR2 sequences are SGHRS and YFSETQ. The CDR3 runs to 14 residues. Trimming left V 4 bases short and J 7 bases short, with 15 bases between. For the CDR3, the DNA is TGCGCCAGCAGCCCCGACCACCAGCGGAATGAGCAGTTCTTC. It encodes CASSPDHQRNEQFF.

The chain links TRBV7-2 to TRBJ1-5, with D possibly matching TRBD1 (6 bases). Between the trimmed V and J ends, which lost 3 bases and 9 bases, there was a span of 12 bases. This CDR3 comprises 13 residues. Germline assignment: CDR1 SGHTA and CDR2 FQGNSA. This CDR3 reads CASSFSTGRPQHF. The CDR3 nucleotides are TGTGCCAGCAGCTTTTCTACAGGGAGGCCCCAGCATTTT.

This clone was counted a few times. This sequence joins TRBV28 and TRBJ2-1; 9 nucleotides line up with TRBD2. CDR1 and CDR2 (germline): MDHEN, SYDVKM. There are 14 residues in the CDR3. V shed 7 bases and J 4 bases; nucleotides not matched to a gene: 5. In DNA, the CDR3 is TGTGCCAGCATCCTGACTAGCGGTTACAATGAGCAGTTCTTC. Amino acid sequence: CASILTSGYNEQFF.

A single count supports this clone. The gene calls are TRBV28 and TRBJ1-2; D is ambiguous. Looked up from germline, CDR1 is MDHEN and CDR2 is SYDVKM. CDR3 length: 11 residues. The V gene lost 3 bases and the J gene lost 14 bases, with 13 bases spanning the gap. CDR3 in amino acids: CASSLGGTGTF. As DNA, the CDR3 is TGTGCCAGCAGTTTGGGTGGAACCGGGACCTTC.

This chain uses TRBV25-1 with TRBJ2-5; D remains ambiguous. The CDR3 length is 14 residues. V dropped 3 bases and J dropped 6 bases, with 14 bases sitting between them. Per the germline V gene, CDR1 is MGHDK and CDR2 is SYGVNS. As DNA, the CDR3 is TGTGCCAGCAGTGAGTCTCTAAACACCCAGACCCAGTACTTC. This codes for CASSESLNTQTQYF. Complete variable domain (other parts from reference TRBV25-1 and TRBJ2-5): EADIYQTPRYLVIGTGKKITLECSQTMGHDKMYWYQQDPGMELHLIHYSYGVNSTEKGDLSSESTVSRIRTEHFPLTLESARPSHTSQYLCASSESLNTQTQYFGPGTRLLVL.

The V gene is TRBV28, the J gene TRBJ1-1, with 7 bases identical to TRBD1. CDR3 length: 14 residues. The trim removed 5 bases at V and 1 base at J, leaving 4 bases unmatched. Germline CDR1 is MDHEN and CDR2 is SYDVKM. For the CDR3, the DNA is TGTGCCAGCAGTCGGTGGACAGGGAACACTGAAGCTTTCTTT. Its protein is CASSRWTGNTEAFF.

This clone appeared a few times. This sequence joins TRBV30 and TRBJ1-5; D gene ambiguous. V lost 0 bases, J lost 4 bases, and 7 bases lay in between. The CDR3 sequence is 13 residues long. Germline V CDR1 and CDR2: GTSNPN, SVGIG (reference sequence). The CDR3 coding sequence is TGTGCCTGGAGTGTAGGGTGGAATCAGCCCCAGCATTTT. It yields the protein CAWSVGWNQPQHF.

This clone showed up just once. This chain connects TRBV14 to TRBJ2-7, with TRBD1 matching 7 bases. J was trimmed by 1 base and V by 4 bases; bases with no gene match: 4. The germline CDR1 and CDR2 sequences are SGHDN and FVKESK. This CDR3 comprises 14 residues. The CDR3 loop reads CASSRRQGSYEQYF. The CDR3 DNA reads as TGTGCCAGCAGCCGTAGACAGGGATCCTACGAGCAGTACTTC. Variable domain in full (rest from reference TRBV14 and TRBJ2-7): EAGVTQFPSHSVIEKGQTVTLRCDPISGHDNLYWYRRVMGKEIKFLLHFVKESKQDESGMPNNRFLAERTGGTYSTLKVQPAELEDSGVYFCASSRRQGSYEQYFGPGTRLTVT.

The chain couples TRBV15 to TRBJ1-1; the match to TRBD1 covers 7 bases. From germline, CDR1 is LNHNV and CDR2 YYDKDF (reference sequence). The ends lost 0 bases at V and 4 bases at J; junction bases unmatched: 11. CDR3 length: 17 amino acids. The CDR3 sequence is CATSRDPPGGVGTEAFF. The CDR3 DNA reads as TGTGCCACCAGCAGAGATCCCCCAGGGGGAGTGGGCACTGAAGCTTTCTTT.

A few counts support this clone. The rearrangement uses TRBV19 and TRBJ1-1, with D possibly TRBD1 on 6 matching bases. Germline V gene sequence: CDR1 LNHDA, CDR2 SQIVND (reference sequence). Trimming shortened V by 5 bases and J by 1 base, and 20 bases separated the two germline ends. The CDR3 runs to 17 residues. CDR3 DNA: TGTGCCAGTAGTTTTAAACAGGGAACGTACCAGAACACTGAAGCTTTCTTT. Its protein is CASSFKQGTYQNTEAFF. The entire variable domain, with the rest obtained from reference TRBV19 and TRBJ1-1, is as follows: DGGITQSPKYLFRKEGQNVTLSCEQNLNHDAMYWYRQDPGQGLRLIYYSQIVNDFQKGDIAEGYSVSREKKESFPLTVTSAQKNPTAFYLCASSFKQGTYQNTEAFFGQGTRLTVV.

This chain joins TRBV9 and TRBJ1-3; D remains unclear. Germline V gene sequence: CDR1 SGDLS, CDR2 YYNGEE. This CDR3 is 14 amino acids long. Trimming took 0 bases from V and 4 from J, leaving 8 bases between them. CDR3 nucleotide sequence: TGTGCCAGCAGCGTAGGTCTTTCCGGAAACACCATATATTTT. It is translated as CASSVGLSGNTIYF.

This chain uses TRBV7-2 with TRBJ2-2; D is uncertain. There are 17 residues in the CDR3. CDR1 is SGHTA, CDR2 FQGNSA, per germline. V shed 2 bases and J shed 1 base, with 14 bases lying between them. The CDR3 protein is CASSLYGYGGNTGELFF. CDR3 in DNA: TGTGCCAGCAGCTTATATGGGTACGGCGGGAACACCGGGGAGCTGTTTTTT.

The genes are TRBV18 and TRBJ2-3, with D possibly TRBD2 on 6 matching bases. CDR1 is KGHSH, CDR2 LQKENI, per germline. Trimming cost V 1 base and J 2 bases, with 13 bases left between them. This CDR3 contains 16 residues. The CDR3 region is CASSPLADFSTDTQYF. The CDR3 bases are TGTGCCAGCTCACCACTAGCGGACTTCTCCACAGATACGCAGTATTTT.

The rearrangement links TRBV9 to TRBJ1-1; 11 bases map to TRBD1. Per germline, CDR1 SGDLS and CDR2 YYNGEE. The CDR3 is 16 residues long. Trimming cost V 4 bases and J 0 bases; bases outside gene matches: 5. The CDR3 sequence: CASSTGTGGMNTEAFF. For the CDR3, the DNA is TGTGCCAGCAGCACCGGGACAGGGGGGATGAACACTGAAGCTTTCTTT.

The CDR3 region is CASRRQGYIVYEQYF. The CDR3 DNA follows: TGTGCCAGCAGGAGACAGGGTTATATCGTCTACGAGCAGTACTTC. J is TRBJ2-7 and V is TRBV2; 7 positions agree with TRBD1. This CDR3 region has 15 residues. In germline, CDR1 is SNHLY, CDR2 FYNNEI. The V and J ends lost 6 bases and 3 bases, in that order; junction bases with no gene match: 11.

V is TRBV4-2 and J is TRBJ2-3; tentative D call: TRBD2 (7 bases). This CDR3 comprises 17 residues. The germline gives CDR1 LGHNA, CDR2 YNFKEQ. Trimming left V 0 bases short and J 2 bases short, with 15 bases between. CDR3 DNA sequence: TGTGCCAGCAGCCAAGATCGGGGCGGGGGCCACACAGATACGCAGTATTTT. Translated, it gives CASSQDRGGGHTDTQYF.

This clone was seen only once. The chain couples TRBV29-1 to TRBJ2-1; D possibly corresponds to TRBD1 (6 bases). Between the trimmed V and J ends, which lost 4 bases and 3 bases, there was a span of 10 bases. The CDR3 is 13 amino acids. CDR1 is SQVTM and CDR2 is ANQGSEA in the germline V gene. Here the CDR3 reads CSVVGDIYNEQFF. CDR3 coding DNA: TGCAGCGTTGTCGGGGACATCTACAATGAGCAGTTCTTC.

This clone was observed a single time. The V gene is TRBV9, the J gene TRBJ2-7; 16 positions match TRBD2. CDR3 length equals 17 residues. V dropped 4 bases and J dropped 3; count of bases not matched to a gene: 7. Germline lookup yields CDR1 SGDLS and CDR2 YYNGEE. CDR3 region: CASSPGLAGGPLYEQYF. Written as DNA, the CDR3 is TGTGCCAGCAGCCCGGGACTAGCGGGAGGGCCCCTCTACGAGCAGTACTTC.

This rearrangement joins TRBV4-2 to TRBJ2-3, with 8 nucleotides matching TRBD2. The CDR3 loop spans 13 amino acids. Trimming took 2 bases from V and 6 from J; bases not matched to a gene: 1. Looked up from germline, CDR1 is LGHNA and CDR2 is YNFKEQ. The CDR3 loop reads CASSQRGGDTQYF. The CDR3 nucleotides read TGTGCCAGCAGCCAACGGGGGGGCGATACGCAGTATTTT.

Comment on this clone: The same CDR3 arises from other DNA sequences in this sample as well. The chain uses TRBV5-4 and TRBJ1-1; perhaps TRBD1 as D (5 bases). With 6 bases removed from V and 0 bases from J, the gap between germline ends came to 18 bases. This CDR3 has 16 amino acids. Germline values: CDR1 SGHNT, CDR2 YYREEE (reference sequence). This chain's CDR3 is CASTTGLRTMNTEAFF. The CDR3 DNA is TGTGCCAGCACCACGGGACTCAGGACCATGAACACTGAAGCTTTCTTT.

This clone has only a few counts. The rearrangement links TRBV27 to TRBJ2-3; 8 positions match TRBD1. Germline CDR1 is MNHEY and CDR2 is SMNVEV (reference sequence). The CDR3 totals 14 residues. V trimming: 5 bases; J trimming: 1 base; junction bases outside the gene matches: 2. The CDR3 nucleotides read TGTGCCAGCAGTACCAGGGGGCGCACAGATACGCAGTATTTT. Protein product: CASSTRGRTDTQYF.

The J gene is TRBJ2-7, the V gene TRBV11-2; perhaps D is TRBD1 or TRBD2 (5 bases each). CDR1 and CDR2 from the germline V gene are SGHAT and FQNNGV. The ends were cut back, 6 bases at V and 2 bases at J, with 14 bases in the middle. This CDR3 contains 14 residues. In nucleotides, the CDR3 is TGTGCCAGCAGTCCTAGCCAGGGAGCCTACGAGCAGTACTTC. Amino acids: CASSPSQGAYEQYF.

The chain couples TRBV5-6 to TRBJ2-1, with a tentative D call TRBD1 (5 bases). The CDR3 consists of 11 residues. Germline V gene data show CDR1 as SGHDT and CDR2 as YYEEEE. The germline V and J ends were trimmed by 4 bases and 8 bases, with 7 bases remaining between them. CDR3 coding DNA: TGTGCCAGCAGCGTACAGGATGAGCAGTTCTTC. It codes for CASSVQDEQFF.

Only one count was recorded for this clone. This chain links TRBV4-1 with TRBJ1-3, with unresolved D. The length of the CDR3 is 15 residues. Trimming cost V 4 bases and J 0 bases, with 10 bases left between them. CDR1 and CDR2 (germline): MGHRA, YSYEKL. The CDR3 sequence is CASSRTQDSGNTIYF. The CDR3 nucleotides are TGCGCCAGCAGCCGCACGCAGGACTCTGGAAACACCATATATTTT.

In this sample, this clone turned up a few times. The chain is built from TRBV4-1 and TRBJ1-1; tentatively, D is TRBD1 (6 bases). V lost 4 bases and J lost 7, with 10 bases in between. CDR3 length: 12 amino acids. Per the germline V gene, CDR1 is MGHRA and CDR2 is YSYEKL. The CDR3 protein is CASSLTGSEAFF. The CDR3 nucleotides are TGCGCCAGCAGCCTCACAGGGAGTGAAGCTTTCTTT.